These 13 T cell receptor beta chains were all obtained from the same sample, sequenced in a study of T cell responses to AZD1222 COVID-19 vaccine. Profiled with immunoSEQ multiplex PCR; TCRdb holds only in-frame clones, not every one. This repertoire shows 150,000 or so clones, more than 85% found once; its top ten account for less than 4.5%. The sample consisted of peripheral blood, taken on day 0 of AZD1222 vaccination. The receptors here all came from an adult in good health.

V gene TRBV28 combines with J gene TRBJ1-3; tentative D call: TRBD1 (5 bases). This CDR3 region has 14 residues. V dropped 4 bases and J dropped 4 bases, with 11 bases sitting between them. Germline V lookup: CDR1 MDHEN, CDR2 SYDVKM. CDR3 sequence reads: CASSYGGFGNTIYF. In DNA, the CDR3 is TGTGCCAGCAGTTATGGGGGATTCGGAAACACCATATATTTT.

The J gene is TRBJ1-5, the V gene TRBV5-6; D is ambiguous. Germline lookup yields CDR1 SGHDT and CDR2 YYEEEE. V gave up 5 bases and J gave up 0 bases, with 6 bases separating them. The CDR3 is 13 amino acids. The DNA for the CDR3 is TGTGCCAGCAGTCTATATAGCAATCAGCCCCAGCATTTT. Encoded protein: CASSLYSNQPQHF.

This rearrangement joins TRBV5-1 to TRBJ2-5; possible D gene TRBD1, 5 bases. This CDR3 has 15 residues. From germline, CDR1 is SGHRS and CDR2 YFSETQ. Trimming shortened V by 0 bases and J by 1 base, and 10 bases separated the two germline ends. The CDR3 reads CASSLGQGGQETQYF. CDR3 DNA: TGCGCCAGCAGCTTGGGGCAGGGCGGCCAAGAGACCCAGTACTTC.

This chain joins TRBV6-2 or TRBV6-3 and TRBJ2-2; TRBD2 matches 7 bases. Unmatched junction bases numbered 4, after V lost 2 bases and J lost 4 bases. Germline assignment: CDR1 MNHEY and CDR2 SVGEGT. The CDR3 is 15 amino acids. The CDR3 here is CASSYGLAVTGELFF. The CDR3 region has the DNA TGTGCCAGCAGTTACGGGCTAGCGGTCACCGGGGAGCTGTTTTTT.

The CDR3 is CASSRRPQYEQYF. CDR3 sequence (DNA): TGTGCCAGCAGTCGAAGACCCCAATACGAGCAGTACTTC. The genes are TRBV28 and TRBJ2-7; no clear D gene. The CDR3 length is 13 residues. Germline V lookup: CDR1 MDHEN, CDR2 SYDVKM. Trimming removed 5 bases at V and 4 bases at J, with 12 bases between.

This clone was seen a handful of times. The chain combines TRBV3-1 (or the pseudogene TRBV3-2) with TRBJ1-2, with D perhaps matching TRBD1 (6 bases). The CDR3 is 15 amino acids. The germline V gene encodes CDR1 LGHDT and CDR2 YNNKEL (reference sequence). The germline V and J ends were trimmed by 8 bases and 4 bases, with 20 bases remaining between them. CDR3 nucleotides: TGTGCCAGCGGGGGCCCCACTCTCGACAGCTATGGCTACACCTTC. It yields the protein CASGGPTLDSYGYTF.

J is TRBJ1-2 and V is TRBV3-1 (or the pseudogene TRBV3-2), with D hard to call. The ends were cut back, 4 bases at V and 0 bases at J, with 12 bases in the middle. This CDR3 comprises 15 residues. Looked up from germline, CDR1 is LGHDT and CDR2 is YNNKEL (reference sequence). DNA for the CDR3: TGTGCCAGCAGCCGTACATTCCCGGCTAACTATGGCTACACCTTC. Its protein is CASSRTFPANYGYTF.

The V call is TRBV13, the J call TRBJ2-1; 12 nucleotides line up with TRBD2. The J segment lost 6 bases and the V segment lost 5 bases, leaving 8 bases of the junction unmatched. Germline V lookup: CDR1 PRHDT, CDR2 FYEKMQ (reference sequence). The CDR3 is 16 residues long. CDR3 region: CASSASGTSGPNEQFF. CDR3 nucleotides: TGTGCCAGCAGCGCCTCCGGGACTAGCGGGCCCAATGAGCAGTTCTTC.

This chain connects TRBV28 to TRBJ2-7; D not resolved. The CDR3 spans 13 residues. V was shortened by 5 bases and J by 0 bases, with 8 bases between the two germline ends. CDR1 and CDR2 (germline): MDHEN, SYDVKM. Here the CDR3 reads CASSESSSYEQYF. The CDR3 DNA reads as TGTGCCAGCAGTGAGTCAAGCTCCTACGAGCAGTACTTC.

The chain joins TRBV7-2 to TRBJ2-7, with 10 bases that match TRBD1. The length of the CDR3 is 17 residues. Trimming took 5 bases from V and 4 from J; bases not matched to a gene: 14. The V gene's germline CDR1 is SGHTA and CDR2 FQGNSA. The CDR3 coding sequence is TGTGCCAGCAGCGGCGTCGCCTACGGGACAGGGGCGTACGAGCAGTACTTC. It yields the protein CASSGVAYGTGAYEQYF.

CDR3 protein: CASRDRVFYEQYF. The DNA for the CDR3 is TGTGCCAGCAGAGACAGGGTTTTCTACGAGCAGTACTTC. V is TRBV6-5 and J is TRBJ2-7; 7 bases align to TRBD1. J lost 3 bases, V lost 6 bases, and 5 bases had no gene match. Germline V CDR1 and CDR2: MNHEY, SVGAGI. CDR3 length: 13 residues.

This clone has just a few counts. The chain links TRBV5-1 to TRBJ1-2; no definite D call. Trimming stripped 5 bases from V and 8 bases from J, with 22 bases between. The CDR3 is made up of 15 amino acids. Germline loops: CDR1 SGHRS, CDR2 YFSETQ. CDR3 sequence reads: CASSVFSGPGKGYTF. CDR3 coding DNA: TGCGCCAGCAGTGTCTTTTCGGGTCCGGGGAAAGGCTACACCTTC.

The chain carries TRBV9 and TRBJ2-1; D is perhaps TRBD2 (6 bases). This CDR3 has 14 residues. In germline, CDR1 is SGDLS, CDR2 YYNGEE. Trimming removed 4 bases at V and 3 bases at J, with 11 bases between. The DNA for the CDR3 is TGTGCCAGCAGCACCGCCGGGGGCTACAATGAGCAGTTCTTC. Translating it yields CASSTAGGYNEQFF.